These T cell receptor beta chains were read from a single sample in a study of blood T cell repertoires in COVID-19. Profiled with immunoSEQ multiplex PCR; TCRdb holds only in-frame clones, not every one. The table shows roughly 110,000 clones, with 80% occurring only once. Sample: peripheral blood. The receptor set was obtained from a man aged 65-85 years with acute or convalescent COVID-19. CDR3s include the opening cysteine and the closing phenylalanine or tryptophan. The D gene is left open where the match is weak. Only some rows state a clone size, as once, few, many or a class for expanded clones.

j_call v_call clone_size d_call cdr3_nt cdr3_aa
TRBJ1-1 TRBV6-5 . TRBD1 TGTGCCAGCAGTTACTCAGACAGGGGGATAACTGAAGCTTTCTTT CASSYSDRGITEAFF
TRBJ1-2 TRBV4-3 . . TGCGCCAGCAGCCAAGTTGGGGCGGCGAAGGACTATGGCTACACCTTC CASSQVGAAKDYGYTF
TRBJ1-3 TRBV10-3 . TRBD1 TGTGCCACTAGGACAGGGGGCGAAGGAAACACCATATATTTT CATRTGGEGNTIYF
TRBJ2-7 TRBV10-2 few . TGCGCCAGCAGTAGAGGTGCTTACGAGCAGTACTTC CASSRGAYEQYF
TRBJ2-1 TRBV3-1/TRBV3-2 . TRBD1 TGTGCCAGCAGCCAAGGAGACAGGGGCAATGAGCAGTTCTTC CASSQGDRGNEQFF
TRBJ1-4 TRBV7-2 . . TGTGCCAGCAGCTTAGTCAGGTCGGAACTGTTTTTT CASSLVRSELFF
TRBJ1-5 TRBV6-1 once . TGTGCCAGCAGTGAAGCTAGTAGCAATCAGCCCCAGCATTTT CASSEASSNQPQHF
TRBJ1-2 TRBV6-1 . . TGTGCCAGCAGTGAGTTGCAGGGGAATTATGGCTACACCTTC CASSELQGNYGYTF
TRBJ1-3 TRBV3-1/TRBV3-2 few . TGTGCCAGCGGGAAAACAGGGAGCGGAAACACCATATATTTT CASGKTGSGNTIYF
TRBJ2-3 TRBV20-1 . TRBD2 TGCAGTGCTAGTTCTAGCGGGGGGCCTACCGCTACGCAGTATTTT CSASSSGGPTATQYF
TRBJ1-5 TRBV25-1 . . TGTGCCAGCAGTCGGGGAAAGGGCAATCAGCCCCAGCATTTT CASSRGKGNQPQHF
TRBJ1-4 TRBV6-5 . . TGTGCCAGCAGGTTAAATGAAAAACTGTTTTTT CASRLNEKLFF
TRBJ2-7 TRBV19 few . TGTGCCAGTAGTTCGGACACCCTCTACGAGCAGTACTTC CASSSDTLYEQYF
TRBJ1-5 TRBV19 . TRBD1 TGTGCCAGTATACAGGGGGACTATAGCAATCAGCCCCAGCATTTT CASIQGDYSNQPQHF
TRBJ1-1 TRBV29-1 . . TGCAGCGTCAGGGATAGGGTCAACACTGAAGCTTTCTTT CSVRDRVNTEAFF
TRBJ2-5 TRBV6-5 . . TGTGCCAGCAGCCTCGACTACCAAGAGACCCAGTACTTC CASSLDYQETQYF
TRBJ2-1 TRBV5-4 . . TGTGCCAGCAGCTTGGAGCTAGCCCACAATGAGCAGTTCTTC CASSLELAHNEQFF
TRBJ1-2 TRBV24-1 . . TGTGCCACCAGTGATTCCCACAGGGCGTTTGGCTACACCTTC CATSDSHRAFGYTF
TRBJ1-1 TRBV5-6 . TRBD1 TGTGCCAGCAGCTTGGTCTGGGACAGGGGAATGAACACTGAAGCTTTCTTT CASSLVWDRGMNTEAFF
TRBJ1-4 TRBV5-5 . TRBD1 TGTGCCAGCAGCTTAGTACCGGGACAGGTTAATGAAAAACTGTTTTTT CASSLVPGQVNEKLFF
TRBJ1-1 TRBV13 . TRBD1 TGTGCCAGCAGCTCGGACAGGGACACTGAAGCTTTCTTT CASSSDRDTEAFF
TRBJ2-5 TRBV2 . . TGTGCCAGCAGTGTTTCGGGGGTGGAGACCCAGTACTTC CASSVSGVETQYF
TRBJ1-1 TRBV19 once . TGTGCCAGTACCCCGATAGGGGTGCTCACTGAAGCTTTCTTT CASTPIGVLTEAFF
TRBJ2-1 TRBV5-4 . TRBD2 TGTGCCAGCAGCAAGGGGACTAGCGATGAGCAGTTCTTC CASSKGTSDEQFF
TRBJ1-2 TRBV27 . TRBD1 TGTGCCAGCACGTTTCATTCAGGGGGAAACTATGGCTACACCTTC CASTFHSGGNYGYTF
TRBJ2-2 TRBV9 . TRBD2 TGTGCCAGCAGCGTAAGACTAGCGGGGGGTTCTGGGGAGCTGTTTTTT CASSVRLAGGSGELFF